The clone carrying this TCR beta chain was counted many times. Antigen specificity is unknown. The data were taken from a study of neurological immune-mediated disorders. Study-wide results and limits: The greatest TCR clonal expansion appeared in HTLV-1-associated myelopathy and the smallest, falling below healthy controls, in multiple sclerosis. Private repertoires in all groups were suggested, as expanded clones shared no CDR3 amino acid sequences across subjects.

The CDR3 totals 14 residues. The germline V gene encodes CDR1 SGHAT and CDR2 FQNNGV. Trimming stripped 5 bases from V and 1 base from J, with 11 bases between. The cDNA was generated by 5'RACE with 10-nucleotide random UMIs. The authors obtained over 180 million TCR-beta sequences from 15-18 subjects per sequencing run. In TCRdb, the 5' RACE reads were re-called with MiXCR into one record per CDR3 protein. The sample holds 20,000 to 25,000 distinct CDR3 sequences, about 13% seen once. The specimen sequenced was PBMCs. This receptor was obtained from a woman aged 55 to 70 with HTLV-1-associated myelopathy (HAM/TSP). The rearrangement links TRBV11-2 to TRBJ1-2; maybe TRBD1 (5 bases). CDR3 sequence (DNA): TGTGCCAGCAGCCCCGGGCAGGGTAACTATGGCTACACCTTC. Translation: CASSPGQGNYGYTF.